What follows are 21 T cell receptor beta chains derived from one specimen sequenced in a study of T cells after somatic rescue of genetic block. The method was immunoSEQ multiplex PCR; TCRdb's version includes in-frame clones alone and lacks a portion of them. The sample has about 72,000 clones; roughly 88% are singletons. Source material: peripheral blood mononuclear cells (PBMCs). The source is a young man.

This chain connects TRBV7-9 to TRBJ2-5; maybe TRBD1 (5 bases). This CDR3 is built from 17 residues. Germline V lookup: CDR1 SEHNR, CDR2 FQNEAQ (reference sequence). Trimming removed 1 base from V and 2 bases from J, with 17 bases in between. In DNA, the CDR3 is TGTGCCAGCAGCTTAGGCCCTAGTAGGGGTCCACAAGAGACCCAGTACTTC. It translates to CASSLGPSRGPQETQYF.

The J gene is TRBJ2-2, the V gene TRBV6-6; 10 bases are shared with TRBD1. With V trimmed by 6 bases and J by 3 bases, 7 bases remained unmatched. This CDR3 comprises 16 residues. Germline V gene data show CDR1 as MNHNY and CDR2 as SVGAGI (reference sequence). The CDR3 here is CASRHRQGADTGELFF. Written as DNA, the CDR3 is TGTGCCAGCAGACACAGACAGGGGGCTGACACCGGGGAGCTGTTTTTT.

The chain links TRBV4-1 to TRBJ2-3; the D gene is possibly TRBD2 (6 bases). In germline, CDR1 is MGHRA, CDR2 YSYEKL. CDR3 length: 14 residues. The V end lost 4 bases, the J end lost 0 bases, and 8 bases lay between the germline ends. As DNA, the CDR3 is TGCGCCAGCAGCCCTGGGACTAGCACAGATACGCAGTATTTT. The encoded protein is CASSPGTSTDTQYF.

The chain is built from TRBV4-1 and TRBJ2-7, with unresolved D. V was trimmed by 1 base and J by 0 bases, leaving 7 bases between them. There are 14 residues in the CDR3. The germline gives CDR1 MGHRA, CDR2 YSYEKL. The CDR3 protein is CASSQGHGSYEQYF. CDR3 nucleotides: TGCGCCAGCAGCCAAGGACACGGCTCCTACGAGCAGTACTTC.

V gene TRBV7-2 combines with J gene TRBJ2-3; 11 bases are a match to TRBD2. Looked up from germline, CDR1 is SGHTA and CDR2 is FQGNSA. The trim removed 1 base at V and 6 bases at J, leaving 12 bases unmatched. The CDR3 loop spans 18 amino acids. CDR3 sequence reads: CASSLVPISGRAADTQYF. CDR3 nucleotide sequence: TGTGCCAGCAGCTTAGTCCCCATTAGCGGGAGGGCGGCGGATACGCAGTATTTT.

This clone is medium-sized in the sample. The chain links TRBV7-9 to TRBJ2-7; D may be TRBD2 (6 bases). This CDR3 has 15 amino acids. V lost 4 bases, J lost 2 bases, and 15 bases lay in between. CDR1 SEHNR and CDR2 FQNEAQ come from the germline V gene (reference sequence). The CDR3 is CASSSQSRGTYEQYF. CDR3 nucleotide sequence: TGTGCCAGCAGCTCCCAGTCCCGCGGGACCTACGAGCAGTACTTC.

V is TRBV19 and J is TRBJ1-5; the D is unclear. Germline V CDR1 and CDR2: LNHDA, SQIVND (reference sequence). The V end lost 6 bases, the J end lost 0 bases, and 6 bases lay between the germline ends. This CDR3 is built from 13 residues. CDR3 coding DNA: TGTGCCAGTAGACAGAATAGCAATCAGCCCCAGCATTTT. Its translation is CASRQNSNQPQHF.

About this clone itself: The junction departs from germline at one end; a sequencing error may be responsible. V usage is TRBV19 and J usage is TRBJ1-2; D unresolved. Germline V gene data show CDR1 as LNHDA and CDR2 as SQIVND (reference sequence). The CDR3 is made up of 8 amino acids. The CDR3 protein is CASSVLPF. CDR3 coding DNA: TGTGCCAGTAGTGTCCTTCCATTC.

This clone was counted a single time. The V call is TRBV7-2, the J call TRBJ2-7; D possibly corresponds to TRBD2 (6 bases). CDR3 length: 14 amino acids. Looked up from germline, CDR1 is SGHTA and CDR2 is FQGNSA. Trimming took 7 bases from V and 0 from J, leaving 13 bases between them. The CDR3 spells CASTNQGLSYEQYF. CDR3 coding DNA: TGTGCCAGCACTAACCAGGGACTCTCCTACGAGCAGTACTTC.

A single count supports this clone. The chain links TRBV18 to TRBJ2-7, with D perhaps matching TRBD1 (5 bases). Trimming removed 3 bases at V and 2 bases at J, with 17 bases between. CDR3 length: 16 amino acids. Germline V lookup: CDR1 KGHSH, CDR2 LQKENI. This CDR3 reads CASSPSHDRETYEQYF. The CDR3 coding sequence is TGTGCCAGCTCACCCTCTCACGACAGAGAAACCTACGAGCAGTACTTC.

The CDR3 DNA sequence: TGTGCCAGCAGTGACTCTCCAGGGGGGGTAACTAATGAAAAACTGTTTTTT. Translated, it gives CASSDSPGGVTNEKLFF. The V gene is TRBV6-4, the J gene TRBJ1-4; TRBD1 agrees at 7 bases. Germline V gene lookup returns CDR1 MRHNA and CDR2 SNTAGT. The CDR3 sequence is 17 residues long. The J segment lost 1 base and the V segment lost 0 bases, leaving 5 bases of the junction unmatched.

As regards this clone: The same CDR3 arises from other DNA sequences in this sample as well. The gene calls are TRBV2 and TRBJ1-3, with 7 bases lining up with TRBD1. This CDR3 spans 15 amino acids. Trimming cost V 4 bases and J 3 bases; bases outside gene matches: 6. Germline CDR1 reads SNHLY; CDR2 reads FYNNEI. The CDR3 loop reads CASSVGGSGGNTIYF. The CDR3 DNA follows: TGTGCCAGCAGTGTAGGGGGCTCGGGTGGAAACACCATATATTTT.

The V gene is TRBV6-5, the J gene TRBJ1-1; 8 bases agree with TRBD1. Per the germline V gene, CDR1 is MNHEY and CDR2 is SVGAGI. The CDR3 is 15 amino acids. V dropped 2 bases and J dropped 3; count of bases not matched to a gene: 5. The DNA of the CDR3 is TGTGCCAGCAGTTACCCCGGACAGGGTGACACTGAAGCTTTCTTT. Protein sequence: CASSYPGQGDTEAFF.

V and J are TRBV10-2 and TRBJ2-5; 8 nucleotides line up with TRBD2. Germline CDR1 WSHSY, CDR2 SAAADI. This CDR3 is built from 15 residues. Trimming at V came to 8 bases and at J to 5 bases, leaving 13 bases not matched to a gene. The CDR3 DNA follows: TGCGCCAGCGGCCTAAACGGGGGGGCGGAGGAGACCCAGTACTTC. It yields the protein CASGLNGGAEETQYF.

The chain employs TRBV5-4 and TRBJ1-3, with D perhaps matching TRBD1 (5 bases). The CDR3 runs 12 residues. Trimming removed 4 bases from V and 6 bases from J, with 8 bases in between. The germline gives CDR1 SGHNT, CDR2 YYREEE (reference sequence). CDR3: CASSIGTNTIYF. The CDR3 nucleotides read TGTGCCAGCAGCATAGGGACAAACACCATATATTTT.

The chain recombines TRBV5-4 with TRBJ2-7; the match to TRBD2 covers 7 bases. This CDR3 comprises 17 residues. Germline V gene lookup returns CDR1 SGHNT and CDR2 YYREEE (reference sequence). V lost 0 bases to trimming and J lost 3 bases; unmatched junction nucleotides: 12. Written as DNA, the CDR3 is TGTGCCAGCAGCTTGGGAGGACTCCAGCGGGGATACTACGAGCAGTACTTC. Its protein is CASSLGGLQRGYYEQYF. The full variable domain, with the rest looked up from reference TRBV5-4 and TRBJ2-7, is ETGVTQSPTHLIKTRGQQVTLRCSSQSGHNTVSWYQQALGQGPQFIFQYYREEENGRGNFPPRFSGLQFPNYSSELNVNALELDDSALYLCASSLGGLQRGYYEQYFGPGTRLTVT.

The chain couples TRBV5-3 to TRBJ2-3, with 7 bases identical to TRBD1. TRBV5-3 is noted as an ORF with a role that remains uncertain. This CDR3 is 16 amino acids long. V trimming: 4 bases; J trimming: 2 bases; junction bases outside the gene matches: 10. The CDR3 DNA reads TGTGCCAGAAGCCTCCGGGACAGAAGATTCACAGATACGCAGTATTTT. Amino acids: CARSLRDRRFTDTQYF.

The chain is built from TRBV18 and TRBJ1-4; D is unresolved. CDR3 size: 14 residues. Germline CDR1 and CDR2: KGHSH and LQKENI. V dropped 6 bases and J dropped 2 bases, with 10 bases sitting between them. The CDR3 reads CASSRGRTNEKLFF. CDR3 coding DNA: TGTGCCAGCTCTCGAGGGAGGACTAATGAAAAACTGTTTTTT.

This clone has just one count. The J gene is TRBJ1-2, the V gene TRBV4-2, with no clear D. CDR3 length equals 13 residues. The V gene's germline CDR1 is LGHNA and CDR2 YNFKEQ. V was clipped by 3 bases and J by 7 bases, with 12 bases between them. The DNA for the CDR3 is TGTGCCAGCAGCCACCTCGGCGGGGTTGGCTACACCTTC. It translates to CASSHLGGVGYTF.

The genes are TRBV19 and TRBJ2-4; D perhaps matches TRBD1 (5 bases). CDR1 and CDR2 (germline): LNHDA, SQIVND (reference sequence). CDR3 length equals 16 residues. V lost 0 bases and J lost 0, with 9 bases in between. The CDR3 nucleotides read TGTGCCAGTAGTATAGAGTACAGGCTAGCCAAAAACATTCAGTACTTC. This encodes CASSIEYRLAKNIQYF.

The V call is TRBV20-1, the J call TRBJ2-5; D unclear. Germline CDR1 reads DFQATT; CDR2 reads SNEGSKA (reference sequence). This CDR3 is 11 amino acids long. V was pared by 3 bases and J by 1 base, with 3 bases between. The CDR3 here is CSASPQETQYF. CDR3 DNA: TGCAGTGCTAGTCCCCAAGAGACCCAGTACTTC.